The T cell receptor beta chain under discussion was sequenced for a study of shared clonotypes between healthy human individuals (dated by TCRdb to the early 2020s). Describing the broader study: Three men and two women, aged 18 to 49 years, made up the cohort. For each donor, CD4 naive and CD4 memory were each given three plates, CD8 naive was given two plates, and CD8 memory was given one plate. To estimate repertoire size and how much clonotypes are shared between individuals, the study performed deep sequencing of blood TCR repertoires from roughly five healthy adults. To increase sequencing depth and limit assay-specific biases, TCR repertoire library preparation and sequencing were carried out by different laboratories using diverse techniques. Leukapheresis yielded between about 0.9 and 9.5 billion PBMCs per donor.

Comment on this clone: The clone's antigen remains unknown. The sample holds no much larger clone one base away, and base qualities are not on file.

The donors were healthy, HIV-negative adults with no recently reported acute infections or vaccinations. All donors were Caucasian adults living in Nashville, Tennessee, USA. CD4+ T cells were enriched through magnetic negative selection, after which naive cells were positively selected on CD45RA and the remaining negative fraction served as the memory subset. Blood was collected by leukapheresis, and PBMCs were isolated by Ficoll-Histopaque density gradient centrifugation and then cryopreserved in liquid nitrogen vapor phase. Purity and quantity of every magnetically sorted T cell population were checked by analytical flow cytometry. Genomic DNA was isolated from every sorted fraction and measured by UV absorbance on a Nanodrop 2000c. Using the deep immunoSEQ assay, multiplex PCR amplified TCR CDR3 regions from genomic DNA. Genomic DNA extracted from each cell subset was distributed evenly over all wells of several immunoSEQ 96-well plates, and each plate served as one replicate. For sorted subsets, each replicate PCR was loaded with 200 ng genomic DNA, equivalent to approximately 33,000 T cell genomes. Purified libraries were quantified with a Qubit 3.0 fluorometer, sized on a Bioanalyzer 2100, and re-quantified with the KAPA Library Quantification kit. Each immunoSEQ 96-well plate was sequenced on its own single-read 150-cycle Illumina NextSeq 550 flow cell. Per the authors' processing: Because the immunoSEQ output included only junctional sequences and no quality scores, the filtering could not be the same as the filtering used for full-length reads. Sequences were annotated with PyIR, a Python wrapper for IgBLAST v1.9, using IMGT germline references to assign V/J genes and CDR3. Reads were removed for weak V/J assignments (E-value above 1e-6), missing CDR3, stop codons, out-of-frame junctions, or ambiguous translated residues. V3J clonotypes were defined as sequences sharing an identical inferred V gene, J gene, and CDR3 amino acid sequence. To compute the percentage overlap between repertoires, the number of shared unique clonotypes was divided by the size of the smaller repertoire. Richness of each repertoire was evaluated using RTK rarefaction, the Chao1 estimator, and Recon v2.1 estimates of unobserved clonotypes. Generation probabilities for all TCRbeta clonotypes obtained by the gDNA method from a handful of donors were computed using OLGA. Held by TCRdb, this immuneACCESS table contains in-frame sequences only and omits some clones. Under half of the omission traces to an unresolved V gene where checked; the cause of the rest is unknown. From that table come the V and J calls and clone size; the DNA was used to work out D and trimming. Within this sample are roughly 1 million clones, with 75% to 80% of them counted one time only. The ten largest clones represent more than 0.45% of the sample.

The CDR3 starts with the cysteine, ends with the phenylalanine, and has 17 residues. Only the CDR3 DNA stays, 51 bases, in frame from base 1. The germline V gene (reference sequence) gives CDR1 as LNHNV and CDR2 as YYDKDF. Ends trimmed: V by 0 bases, J by 3 bases; bases unmatched to a gene: 5. The paper as a whole reports these results and caveats: Larger estimated clonotype richness was generally found for naive subsets than for memory subsets. Compared with non-shared clonotypes, the clonotypes found in all four sorted-subset donors had higher generation probabilities. Sampling was limited to blood, and TCR repertoires in tissue likely differ from TCR repertoires in blood. Because the study included a small number of donors, the genetic and exposure-history diversity represented was limited. Pairwise subsampling indicated that sequencing depth was expected to affect the degree of clonotype sharing among donors. Even with the large sequencing depth, rarefaction of the sorted-subset datasets indicated that sequencing was incomplete. Sharing across several donors was observed for about 4.8% of naive CD4, 3.5% of naive CD8, 2% to 2.5% of memory CD4, and less than 0.45% of memory CD8 clonotypes.

Sequences were obtained from memory CD4+ T cells from PBMCs. What this sample's cell subset or site label stands for: CD45RA-negative fraction. This clonotype was sampled from a man aged 18 to 29 in good health. Some clones in this sample may be carry-over from other donors' samples. The chain is made from TRBV15 and TRBJ2-1; 10 bases in between match TRBD2. CDR3 protein: CATSREPRLAGYNEQFF. The sequenced DNA is TGTGCCACCAGCAGAGAGCCCCGACTAGCGGGCTACAATGAGCAGTTCTTC.